This is a list of T cell receptor beta chains from one sample in a study of blood T cell repertoires in COVID-19. Produced via immunoSEQ multiplex PCR; TCRdb's table is partial and in-frame only. The sample carries some 20,000 clones, 86% recorded once. The material sequenced was peripheral blood. All receptors come from a woman older than 75 with active or convalescent COVID-19. The CDR3 runs from the conserved cysteine through the conserved F or W. The D gene is left open where the match is weak.

v_gene: TRBV15
d_gene: .
j_gene: TRBJ2-5
CDR3aa: CATSSEGGETQYF
CDR3nt: TGTGCCACCAGCTCCGAAGGGGGTGAGACCCAGTACTTC

v_gene: TRBV5-4
d_gene: TRBD1
j_gene: TRBJ1-2
CDR3aa: CASSPRDSLYYGYTF
CDR3nt: TGTGCCAGCAGCCCGCGGGACAGCCTCTACTATGGCTACACCTTC

v_gene: TRBV6-5
d_gene: TRBD1
j_gene: TRBJ1-5
CDR3aa: CATSPGQGINQPQHF
CDR3nt: TGTGCCACCAGCCCGGGACAGGGGATCAATCAGCCCCAGCATTTT

v_gene: TRBV7-9
d_gene: TRBD1
j_gene: TRBJ1-2
CDR3aa: CASSPGTARPYGYTF
CDR3nt: TGTGCCAGCAGCCCGGGGACAGCGAGACCCTATGGCTACACCTTC

v_gene: TRBV6-6
d_gene: TRBD1
j_gene: TRBJ2-7
CDR3aa: CASSWTGGGYEQYF
CDR3nt: TGTGCCAGCAGTTGGACAGGGGGCGGGTACGAGCAGTACTTC

v_gene: TRBV12-3/TRBV12-4
d_gene: .
j_gene: TRBJ2-1
CDR3aa: CASSLNREWFF
CDR3nt: TGTGCCAGCAGTTTGAACCGGGAATGGTTCTTC

v_gene: TRBV3-1/TRBV3-2
d_gene: TRBD2
j_gene: TRBJ2-5
CDR3aa: CASSPASGLYQETQYF
CDR3nt: TGTGCCAGCAGCCCGGCTAGCGGGCTCTACCAAGAGACCCAGTACTTC

v_gene: TRBV7-3
d_gene: TRBD1
j_gene: TRBJ2-2
CDR3aa: CASSPTGGATLTGELFF
CDR3nt: TGTGCCAGCAGTCCAACAGGGGGCGCAACGCTCACCGGGGAGCTGTTTTTT

v_gene: TRBV16
d_gene: .
j_gene: TRBJ1-1
CDR3aa: CASSQQSGPNTEAFF
CDR3nt: TGTGCCAGCAGCCAACAGTCAGGGCCGAACACTGAAGCTTTCTTT

v_gene: TRBV11-3
d_gene: .
j_gene: TRBJ2-1
CDR3aa: CASSHDRYNEQFF
CDR3nt: TGTGCCAGCAGCCACGACAGATACAATGAGCAGTTCTTC

v_gene: TRBV6-5
d_gene: .
j_gene: TRBJ2-1
CDR3aa: CASRDPSISYNEQFF
CDR3nt: TGTGCCAGCAGGGATCCTAGCATCTCCTACAATGAGCAGTTCTTC

v_gene: TRBV6-5
d_gene: TRBD2
j_gene: TRBJ2-6
CDR3aa: CASLGGGAGANVLTF
CDR3nt: TGTGCCAGCCTTGGCGGGGGTGCTGGGGCCAACGTCCTGACTTTC

v_gene: TRBV5-1
d_gene: TRBD2
j_gene: TRBJ2-3
CDR3aa: CASSKGTSGTSTDTQYF
CDR3nt: TGCGCCAGCAGCAAAGGGACTAGCGGGACTAGCACAGATACGCAGTATTTT

v_gene: TRBV9
d_gene: .
j_gene: TRBJ2-1
CDR3aa: CASSGATGQFF
CDR3nt: TGTGCCAGCAGCGGTGCTACAGGGCAGTTCTTC

v_gene: TRBV3-1/TRBV3-2
d_gene: .
j_gene: TRBJ2-7
CDR3aa: CASSQGGQGYEQYF
CDR3nt: TGTGCCAGCAGCCAAGGGGGTCAGGGTTACGAGCAGTACTTC

v_gene: TRBV10-1
d_gene: .
j_gene: TRBJ2-7
CDR3aa: CASSNRVYPYEQYF
CDR3nt: TGCGCCAGCAGCAACAGGGTCTATCCCTACGAGCAGTACTTC

v_gene: TRBV13
d_gene: .
j_gene: TRBJ1-1
CDR3aa: CASVLRARNTEAFF
CDR3nt: TGTGCCAGCGTACTCAGGGCCCGGAACACTGAAGCTTTCTTT